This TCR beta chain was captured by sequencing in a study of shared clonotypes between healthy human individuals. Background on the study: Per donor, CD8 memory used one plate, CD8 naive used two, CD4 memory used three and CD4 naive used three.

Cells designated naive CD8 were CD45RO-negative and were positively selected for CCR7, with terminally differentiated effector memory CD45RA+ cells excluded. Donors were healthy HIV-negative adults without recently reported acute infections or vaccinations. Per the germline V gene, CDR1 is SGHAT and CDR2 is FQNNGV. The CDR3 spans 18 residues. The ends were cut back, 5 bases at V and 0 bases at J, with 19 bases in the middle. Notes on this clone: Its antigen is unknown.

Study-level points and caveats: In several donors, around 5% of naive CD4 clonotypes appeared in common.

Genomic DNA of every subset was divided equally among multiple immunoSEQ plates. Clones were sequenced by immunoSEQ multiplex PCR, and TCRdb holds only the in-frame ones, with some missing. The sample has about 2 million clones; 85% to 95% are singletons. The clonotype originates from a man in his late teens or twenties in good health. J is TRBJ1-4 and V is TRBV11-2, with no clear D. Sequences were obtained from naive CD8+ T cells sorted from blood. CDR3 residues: CASSPSRAYSTTNEKLFF. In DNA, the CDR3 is TGTGCCAGCAGCCCCTCAAGGGCTTACTCCACAACTAATGAAAAACTGTTTTTT.